Listed below are T cell receptor beta chains from one sample, sequenced in a study of blood T cell repertoires in COVID-19. Only in-frame clones appear in the TCRdb table, and some are missing; sequencing was by immunoSEQ multiplex PCR. The sample includes a few hundred thousand clones, 75% to 90% seen only once; the top ten take 0.94%. The sample consisted of peripheral blood. The receptors here all came from a woman aged 40-49 years who had recovered from COVID-19. Both conserved end residues are part of each CDR3. A D gene is named only where the DNA matches it firmly. The size entry is marked missing in some rows and otherwise reads once, few, many or a size class.

>TRBJ2-5|TRBD2|TRBV5-4|.
CASSLGGGRQETQYF
TGTGCCAGCAGCTTGGGTGGCGGGAGGCAAGAGACCCAGTACTTC
>TRBJ2-3|.|TRBV7-9|.
CASSTQGGITDTQYF
TGTGCCAGCAGTACCCAGGGCGGAATCACAGATACGCAGTATTTT
>TRBJ2-5|TRBD1|TRBV18|.
CASSPQGARETQYF
TGTGCCAGCTCACCACAGGGGGCCCGAGAGACCCAGTACTTC
>TRBJ2-1|TRBD2|TRBV19|.
CASSPRGSGRGMDEQFF
TGTGCCAGTAGTCCTCGAGGGAGCGGGAGGGGGATGGATGAGCAGTTCTTC
>TRBJ1-5|.|TRBV21-1|few
CASTRVYSNQPQHF
TGTGCCAGCACCAGGGTTTATAGCAATCAGCCCCAGCATTTT
>TRBJ2-1|.|TRBV3-1/TRBV3-2|.
CASSQGWGDNEQFF
TGTGCCAGCAGCCAAGGGTGGGGGGACAATGAGCAGTTCTTC
>TRBJ1-5|.|TRBV6-2/TRBV6-3|few
CASSYEGYSNQPQHF
TGTGCCAGCAGTTACGAGGGCTATAGCAATCAGCCCCAGCATTTT
>TRBJ1-1|.|TRBV20-1|.
CSARDYTEAFF
TGCAGTGCTAGAGACTACACTGAAGCTTTCTTT
>TRBJ2-2|TRBD2|TRBV30|once
CAWRPSGPNTGELFF
TGTGCCTGGAGGCCTAGCGGCCCCAACACCGGGGAGCTGTTTTTT
>TRBJ1-2|.|TRBV5-1|.
CASSLGDTSSYGYTF
TGCGCCAGCAGCTTGGGGGACACCTCTAGCTATGGCTACACCTTC
>TRBJ2-3|TRBD2|TRBV5-4|.
CASSPRATSATDTQYF
TGTGCCAGCAGCCCCCGCGCGACTAGCGCCACAGATACGCAGTATTTT
>TRBJ1-5|.|TRBV27|.
CASSFGSSNQPQHF
TGTGCCAGCAGTTTTGGCAGTAGCAATCAGCCCCAGCATTTT
>TRBJ2-7|TRBD1|TRBV28|.
CASSPGTAKYYEQYF
TGTGCCAGCAGTCCTGGGACAGCCAAATACTACGAGCAGTACTTC
>TRBJ2-7|.|TRBV21-1|.
CASSKARGTPLTYEQYF
TGTGCCAGCAGCAAAGCGCGCGGGACTCCTCTTACCTACGAGCAGTACTTC
>TRBJ2-2|TRBD2|TRBV6-5|.
CASRGTTATGELFF
TGTGCCAGCAGAGGGACTACCGCCACCGGGGAGCTGTTTTTT
>TRBJ2-1|TRBD2|TRBV14|.
CASSQELRTSWDNEQFF
TGTGCCAGCAGCCAAGAACTCCGGACTAGCTGGGACAATGAGCAGTTCTTC
>TRBJ2-3|TRBD2|TRBV18|once
CASKPGLAGVADTQYF
TGTGCCAGCAAGCCGGGACTAGCGGGAGTCGCCGATACGCAGTATTTT
>TRBJ2-2|TRBD1|TRBV4-1|many
CASSRGQGATGELFF
TGCGCCAGCAGCCGCGGACAGGGGGCGACCGGGGAGCTGTTTTTT
>TRBJ1-4|TRBD1|TRBV7-9|.
CASSLTGQVATNEKLFF
TGTGCCAGCAGCCTAACCGGACAGGTTGCAACTAATGAAAAACTGTTTTTT
>TRBJ2-1|TRBD1|TRBV6-5|once
CASSRQGSEQFF
TGTGCCAGCAGTCGACAGGGTAGCGAGCAGTTCTTC
>TRBJ1-1|.|TRBV4-2|.
CASSQEGVGGTEAFF
TGTGCCAGCAGCCAAGAGGGTGTGGGGGGCACTGAAGCTTTCTTT
>TRBJ2-2|.|TRBV27|.
CASSLYRQPARGDTGELFF
TGTGCCAGCAGTTTATACCGACAGCCCGCCCGCGGGGACACCGGGGAGCTGTTTTTT
>TRBJ2-5|.|TRBV6-5|.
CASSKEGSDETQYF
TGTGCCAGCAGTAAGGAGGGCAGCGACGAGACCCAGTACTTC
>TRBJ1-3|.|TRBV30|.
CASIRGADTIYF
TGTGCCTCGATCCGGGGGGCTGACACCATATATTTT